This T cell receptor beta chain derives from a study of T-cell reconstitution after alpha-beta-depleted transplantation in children. Unique molecular identifiers were used to barcode this TCRbeta library. One entry per CDR3 protein, called by TCRdb with MiXCR from the PCR reads. The sample lists roughly 30,000 distinct CDR3 sequences, nearly 6.5% occurring once. To note about this clonotype: Its antigen is not identified.

Study outcomes and limitations: It was surviving recipient T cells and thymic progenitors that gave some patients high TCRbeta diversity at day 60. Where alpha-beta T cells came from about two months after transplant was reportedly several hundred expanded graft clones. From newly produced T cells came most of the T-cell counts and diversity one year after transplant.

CDR3 size: 15 residues. V was pared by 4 bases and J by 2 bases, with 13 bases between. This TCR came from a child in the first two years of life who had a stem cell transplant for acute myeloid leukemia, so the T cells may come from the graft donor. The chain has TRBV23-1 and TRBJ2-3; D not resolved. TRBV23-1 is designated an ORF whose function remains uncertain. Source: peripheral blood, taken 60 days after TCRalphabeta/CD19-depleted stem cell transplant. The CDR3, as DNA: TGCGCCAGCAGTCCCCGAACGAGCTACACAGATACGCAGTATTTT. Amino acids: CASSPRTSYTDTQYF.